In its sample, the clone carrying this TCR beta chain was seen many times. This specimen comes from a study of neurological immune-mediated disorders. Germline CDR1 reads MNHEY; CDR2 reads SMNVEV (reference sequence). The CDR3 totals 15 residues. J lost 7 bases, V lost 6 bases, and 8 bases had no gene match. TCRdb called the 5' RACE reads again in MiXCR, with one record for every CDR3 protein. The sample includes 74,000 or so distinct CDR3 sequences, approximately 10% seen only once; the top ten take 1.7%. Material for sequencing was PBMCs. The TCR comes from a man aged 50 to 60 in good health. V is TRBV27 and J is TRBJ2-7; the match to TRBD2 covers 14 bases. The CDR3 sequence: CASSQGLAGEREQYF. In nucleotides, the CDR3 is TGTGCCAGCAGCCAGGGACTAGCGGGAGAACGGGAGCAGTACTTC.